This T cell receptor (beta chain) comes out of a study of T cell repertoires in urothelial bladder cancer (dated by TCRdb to the late 2010s). Context from the whole study: Clinical stages of the roughly twelve resected lesions were three cT0, three cTa, three cT1 and three cT2 or greater. The study compared TCR repertoire clonality in bladder tumors with that in benign bladder inflammation. Some 11 patients with bladder lesions who were undergoing transurethral resection were prospectively identified. Eleven to twelve resected bladder lesions, made up of urothelial carcinoma (UC+) and benign (UC-) specimens, were studied.

For this clone: The clone's antigen remains unknown. Per-nucleotide qualities are absent, and no much larger clonotype sits a single base away.

At transurethral resection, specimens of the bladder lesions were collected and then stored at -80C. DNA was isolated from the bladder specimens obtained at transurethral resection. The CDR3 contains 13 residues, cysteine and phenylalanine counted. The DNA shown is the 39-base CDR3, in frame from base 1. The germline V gene (reference sequence) yields LNHNV for CDR1 and YYDKDF for CDR2. V is reduced by 5 bases and J by 4 bases, leaving a spacing of 11 bases between them. The TCR beta chain CDR3 region was sequenced with the immunoSEQ assay. The original pipeline was this. T-cell fraction, clonal dominance and maximum TCR clone frequency were calculated for each specimen. The clones in this table, taken by TCRdb from immuneACCESS, are in-frame only. Not every clone is retained; where verified, under half of the shortfall comes from an unresolved V gene, and the cause of the rest is unknown. V and J calls and clone size come straight from that table; D and trimming were deduced from the DNA. Present in this sample are around 12,000 clones, roughly 70% of which were seen just once. In total, the top ten clones hold 8% to 9% of the sample.

Results and caveats for the whole study, not just this receptor: In carcinoma specimens a single T-cell clone made up as much as 17% of infiltrating lymphocytes, compared with roughly 1.8% in benign specimens. Fewer T cells were found in urothelial carcinoma specimens than in benign specimens, with medians of about 5,000 and 25,000, respectively. The median percentage of tumor infiltrating lymphocytes was about 1.9% in carcinoma specimens and roughly 11% in benign specimens.

The clonotype comes from a human donor with urothelial carcinoma. The sample consisted of tumor-infiltrating cells from bladder cancer. The chain uses TRBV15 and TRBJ2-5, with TRBD1 perhaps the D gene, on 6 matching bases. This receptor has the CDR3 CATSRRQVETQYF. The DNA is TGTGCCACCAGCCGGAGACAGGTAGAGACCCAGTACTTC.